This T cell receptor beta chain was observed in a study of blood T cell repertoires in COVID-19. For the study at large: COVID-19 samples collected from the United States, Italy and Spain covered acute and convalescent phases. T cells, B-cell-depleted T cells, or PBMCs provided the cDNA or gDNA that served as material.

V gave up 0 bases and J gave up 5 bases; unmatched junction bases: 7. The CDR3 has 15 amino acids. The germline V gene encodes CDR1 GTSNPN and CDR2 SVGIG (reference sequence). In the study's own analysis: Reference gene primer amplification in the assay estimated nucleated cell counts. This table comes from immunoSEQ multiplex PCR, and its TCRdb copy is limited to in-frame clones, with some not included. V, J and clone size were drawn from that table, and D and trimming were deduced from the DNA. The table has around 130,000 clones, approximately 80% seen once. V gene TRBV30 combines with J gene TRBJ1-1, with 9 bases identical to TRBD1. This TCR was recovered from a woman aged 60-75 years with acute or convalescent COVID-19. The sample taken for sequencing was peripheral blood. CDR3 sequence reads: CAWSVLGTGRTEAFF. In nucleotides, the CDR3 is TGTGCCTGGAGTGTACTTGGGACAGGGAGGACTGAAGCTTTCTTT.